The 30 T cell receptor beta chains presented below share a single source sample, sequenced in a study of T cells after yellow fever vaccination. MiXCR was run by TCRdb on the 5' RACE reads, yielding one entry per CDR3 protein. Seen here are a few hundred thousand distinct CDR3 sequences, about a sixth observed once, and the top ten hold around a sixth. This sample comprised PBMCs, obtained about 5 days after the first yellow fever vaccination. The receptors shown here come from a man between 18 and 35 years old who received the YFV17D yellow fever vaccine.

The CDR3 coding sequence is TGCAGTGCTAGAGATGTGGACCATGAGCAGTTCTTC. This codes for CSARDVDHEQFF. The rearrangement uses TRBV20-1 and TRBJ2-1; D call uncertain. Per the germline V gene, CDR1 is DFQATT and CDR2 is SNEGSKA (reference sequence). The CDR3 is 12 residues long. V lost 0 bases to trimming and J lost 8 bases, with 8 bases between them.

The chain links TRBV4-2 to TRBJ1-5; possibly TRBD1 for D (6 bases). The CDR3 contains 16 residues. The germline CDR1 and CDR2 sequences are LGHNA and YNFKEQ. V was trimmed by 5 bases and J by 1 base, leaving 15 bases between them. The CDR3 region is CASSDRFVKSNQPQHF. DNA of the CDR3: TGTGCCAGCAGCGACAGGTTTGTTAAAAGCAATCAGCCCCAGCATTTT.

The chain has TRBV4-2 and TRBJ2-7; perhaps TRBD2 as D (5 bases). CDR1 is LGHNA and CDR2 is YNFKEQ in the germline V gene. This CDR3 has 15 residues. V lost 5 bases to trimming and J lost 3 bases, with 17 bases between them. The CDR3 loop is CASSTGVLCCYEQYF. In DNA form, the CDR3 reads TGTGCCAGCAGCACCGGGGTCCTCTGCTGCTACGAGCAGTACTTC.

The chain recombines TRBV20-1 with TRBJ1-1; 10 nucleotides align to TRBD1. Germline V gives CDR1 DFQATT, CDR2 SNEGSKA (reference sequence). The V gene end was trimmed by 5 bases and the J gene end by 5 bases; junction bases not matched to a gene: 8. The CDR3 consists of 14 residues. The CDR3 loop reads CSAYTGTGETEAFF. The CDR3, as DNA: TGCAGTGCTTATACCGGGACAGGGGAAACTGAAGCTTTCTTT.

V gene TRBV12-3 or TRBV12-4 combines with J gene TRBJ1-2; D perhaps matches TRBD1 (6 bases). The germline V and J ends were trimmed by 5 bases and 8 bases, with 21 bases remaining between them. This CDR3 has 15 amino acids. The CDR3 protein is CASSLTRTAVGGYTF. CDR3 sequence (DNA): TGTGCCAGCAGTCTCACCCGGACAGCAGTGGGCGGCTACACCTTC.

The chain carries TRBV20-1 and TRBJ2-1; TRBD2 agrees at 10 bases. CDR3 size: 15 residues. V shed 4 bases, J shed 3 bases, and the junction held 6 bases outside the gene matches. Germline V lookup: CDR1 DFQATT, CDR2 SNEGSKA (reference sequence). CDR3 bases: TGCAGTGCTACCGGATCTAGCGGGAGCTACAATGAGCAGTTCTTC. It codes for CSATGSSGSYNEQFF.

Only a few counts were recorded for this clonotype. The rearrangement uses TRBV14 and TRBJ1-1, with D maybe TRBD1 (6 bases). The CDR3 runs 17 residues. Germline assignment: CDR1 SGHDN and CDR2 FVKESK. V was clipped by 2 bases and J by 5 bases, with 21 bases between them. The CDR3 spells CASSQPLLRGPLTEAFF. DNA for the CDR3: TGTGCCAGCAGCCAACCTCTCCTCCGGGGGCCGTTGACTGAAGCTTTCTTT. The entire variable domain, with the rest obtained from reference TRBV14 and TRBJ1-1, is as follows: EAGVTQFPSHSVIEKGQTVTLRCDPISGHDNLYWYRRVMGKEIKFLLHFVKESKQDESGMPNNRFLAERTGGTYSTLKVQPAELEDSGVYFCASSQPLLRGPLTEAFFGQGTRLTVV.

V usage is TRBV7-6 and J usage is TRBJ1-4; TRBD1 is a possible D gene (5 bases). The CDR3 runs to 16 residues. Germline CDR1 SGHVS, CDR2 FNYEAQ. V lost 4 bases, J lost 7 bases, and 19 bases lay in between. CDR3 coding DNA: TGTGCCAGCAGCTCCCATCTGGGGCAGGGAGCTGAAAAACTGTTTTTT. It yields the protein CASSSHLGQGAEKLFF.

The CDR3 protein is CASSLDGLAGGTGELFF. CDR3 sequence (DNA): TGTGCCAGCAGCTTGGACGGACTAGCGGGGGGAACCGGGGAGCTGTTTTTT. J is TRBJ2-2 and V is TRBV7-3, with 14 bases matching TRBD2. This CDR3 region has 17 residues. The germline V gene encodes CDR1 SGHTA and CDR2 FQGTGA. Losses at the gene ends were 3 bases for V and 5 bases for J; bases not matched to a gene: 5.

J is TRBJ1-5 and V is TRBV5-1, with 7 bases fitting TRBD1. With 1 base clipped from V and 6 bases from J, the junction kept 7 bases outside the gene matches. The CDR3 is 15 amino acids. The germline V gene has CDR1 SGHRS and CDR2 YFSETQ. The CDR3 DNA follows: TGCGCCAGCAGCTTGACAGGGGCTGGCACTCAGCCCCAGCATTTT. Amino acids: CASSLTGAGTQPQHF.

The chain recombines TRBV5-1 with TRBJ2-5, with 11 bases fitting TRBD1. Germline V lookup: CDR1 SGHRS, CDR2 YFSETQ. The CDR3 length is 15 residues. V was pared by 3 bases and J by 5 bases, with 6 bases of the junction left unmatched. Here the CDR3 DNA reads TGCGCCAGCAGCTCGGACAGGGGGCAGCGGGAGACCCAGTACTTC. Translating gives CASSSDRGQRETQYF. The whole variable domain, remainder taken from reference TRBV5-1 and TRBJ2-5, is KAGVTQTPRYLIKTRGQQVTLSCSPISGHRSVSWYQQTPGQGLQFLFEYFSETQRNKGNFPGRFSGRQFSNSRSEMNVSTLELGDSALYLCASSSDRGQRETQYFGPGTRLLVL.

V gene TRBV20-1 combines with J gene TRBJ1-1, with a possible D match to TRBD1 (5 bases). Trimming removed 1 base from V and 4 bases from J, with 10 bases in between. Per germline, CDR1 DFQATT and CDR2 SNEGSKA (reference sequence). The CDR3 covers 13 residues. The CDR3 here is CSARGGIVTEAFF. The CDR3 nucleotides read TGCAGTGCTAGAGGGGGCATAGTCACTGAAGCTTTCTTT.

This clonotype was detected a few times. The chain recombines TRBV7-9 with TRBJ2-7; TRBD1 matches at 12 bases. With 3 bases clipped from V and 6 bases from J, the junction kept 12 bases outside the gene matches. The CDR3 consists of 17 residues. From germline, CDR1 is SEHNR and CDR2 FQNEAQ (reference sequence). The CDR3 here is CASSFWAGQGAESEQYF. DNA of the CDR3: TGTGCCAGCAGCTTTTGGGCGGGACAGGGGGCTGAGAGCGAGCAGTACTTC.

As for this clonotype: Compared with germline, one end of the junction differs, possibly owing to a read error. The CDR3 DNA sequence: TGTGCCAGCAGCCACGGGGAGGGGAAGTTTCGGTTC. Protein: CASSHGEGKFRF. The chain is built from TRBV6-6 and TRBJ2-4; 7 bases fit TRBD2. CDR3 length: 12 amino acids. Germline V gene data show CDR1 as MNHNY and CDR2 as SVGAGI (reference sequence).

Many counts were recorded for this clonotype. The chain uses TRBV12-3 or TRBV12-4 and TRBJ2-7, with 8 nucleotides matching TRBD1. The CDR3 length is 13 residues. The V gene end was trimmed by 6 bases and the J gene end by 3 bases; junction bases not matched to a gene: 4. This CDR3 reads CASSSGQGYEQYF. The CDR3 nucleotides are TGTGCCAGCAGCTCAGGACAGGGCTACGAGCAGTACTTC.

The DNA for the CDR3 is TGTGCCAGCAGTTACGGGACCCCCAGCCAGGCCGGGGAGCTGTTTTTT. Its translation is CASSYGTPSQAGELFF. J is TRBJ2-2 and V is TRBV6-5; D may be TRBD1 or TRBD2 (5 bases each). Trimming shortened V by 2 bases and J by 6 bases, and 16 bases separated the two germline ends. This CDR3 contains 16 residues. Germline V gene lookup returns CDR1 MNHEY and CDR2 SVGAGI.

The rearrangement links TRBV7-2 to TRBJ2-1; maybe TRBD2 (6 bases). The ends were cut back, 0 bases at V and 10 bases at J, with 10 bases in the middle. There are 13 residues in the CDR3. Germline V CDR1 and CDR2: SGHTA, FQGNSA. This chain's CDR3 is CASSLAGLAEQFF. CDR3 nucleotide sequence: TGTGCCAGCAGCTTAGCGGGTCTAGCGGAGCAGTTCTTC.

The rearrangement links TRBV7-2 to TRBJ1-2, with 7 bases lining up with TRBD1. The CDR3 consists of 16 residues. Germline V gene lookup returns CDR1 SGHTA and CDR2 FQGNSA. Trimming took 1 base from V and 4 from J; bases not matched to a gene: 9. This CDR3 reads CASSLDSTGIGYGYTF. The CDR3 nucleotides read TGTGCCAGCAGCTTAGATTCGACAGGGATCGGCTATGGCTACACCTTC.

This clonotype was detected only a few times. The chain combines TRBV24-1 with TRBJ2-2; the D is unclear. The germline gives CDR1 KGHDR, CDR2 SFDVKD. V lost 5 bases and J lost 8, with 8 bases in between. The CDR3 runs 12 residues. CDR3 nucleotides: TGTGCCACCAGTGTTCAGACAGGGGAGCTGTTTTTT. It specifies CATSVQTGELFF.

The chain uses TRBV4-3 and TRBJ2-5; TRBD2 matches at 9 bases. This CDR3 comprises 16 residues. Germline loops: CDR1 LGHNA, CDR2 YSLEER. V was pared by 0 bases and J by 2 bases, with 4 bases of the junction left unmatched. The CDR3 here is CASSQDRAGGQETQYF. CDR3 in DNA: TGCGCCAGCAGCCAAGATAGGGCGGGGGGGCAAGAGACCCAGTACTTC.

V gene TRBV4-3 combines with J gene TRBJ1-6, with TRBD1 matching over 8 bases. Germline V gene data show CDR1 as LGHNA and CDR2 as YSLEER. CDR3 size: 15 residues. The V gene end was trimmed by 5 bases and the J gene end by 3 bases; junction bases not matched to a gene: 3. This chain's CDR3 is CASSIQGGYNSPLHF. The CDR3 DNA reads as TGCGCCAGCAGCATACAGGGGGGCTATAATTCACCCCTCCACTTT.

The rearrangement uses TRBV6-1 and TRBJ2-7, with D hard to call. The CDR3 totals 14 residues. Per the germline V gene, CDR1 is MNHNS and CDR2 is SASEGT. Trimming stripped 5 bases from V and 3 bases from J, with 14 bases between. In DNA form, the CDR3 reads TGTGCCAGCAGTACCCCGACACAAGTCTACGAGCAGTACTTC. This codes for CASSTPTQVYEQYF.

The J gene is TRBJ2-3, the V gene TRBV7-3; maybe TRBD2 (6 bases). Germline CDR1 and CDR2: SGHTA and FQGTGA. The V end was cut by 4 bases, the J end by 2 bases, with 16 bases between. The CDR3 has 16 amino acids. The CDR3 is CASSSRLVGSTDTQYF. DNA for the CDR3: TGTGCCAGCAGCTCCCGACTAGTGGGGTCCACAGATACGCAGTATTTT.

This rearrangement joins TRBV4-1 to TRBJ1-1; 12 bases fit TRBD1. CDR1 and CDR2 (germline): MGHRA, YSYEKL. J was trimmed by 6 bases and V by 1 base; bases with no gene match: 9. The CDR3 has 17 amino acids. The CDR3 DNA is TGCGCCAGCAGCCAAGGCTTTGGGACAGGGGGCGCGGCTGAAGCTTTCTTT. This encodes CASSQGFGTGGAAEAFF.

This clonotype was observed a few times. As DNA, the CDR3 is TGCAGTGCTTGGGTCCCGAGCGACGAGACCCAGTACTTC. Translating it yields CSAWVPSDETQYF. The chain carries TRBV20-1 and TRBJ2-5; D remains unclear. V lost 5 bases, J lost 5 bases, and 15 bases lay in between. CDR3 length: 13 residues. Per germline, CDR1 DFQATT and CDR2 SNEGSKA (reference sequence).

This clonotype was observed a few times. The chain has TRBV7-2 and TRBJ1-5, with D possibly TRBD1 on 6 matching bases. V lost 3 bases and J lost 7, with 16 bases in between. Germline CDR1 is SGHTA and CDR2 is FQGNSA. There are 15 residues in the CDR3. CDR3 DNA sequence: TGTGCCAGCAGCTTCGGACAGTCCCACGCCCAGCCCCAGCATTTT. Translated: CASSFGQSHAQPQHF.

For this clonotype: No conserved phenylalanine or tryptophan is present at the end of the CDR3, so a read error is the likely explanation. The DNA for the CDR3 is TGTGCCAGCAGCTCCCTTTGGAAGGGGAGCGGCTACACCTAC. This codes for CASSSLWKGSGYTY. V usage is TRBV11-2 and J usage is TRBJ1-2, with D perhaps matching TRBD1 (5 bases). V was trimmed by 4 bases and J by 8 bases, leaving 17 bases between them. This CDR3 spans 14 amino acids. Looked up from germline, CDR1 is SGHAT and CDR2 is FQNNGV.

V gene TRBV20-1 combines with J gene TRBJ1-3, with 7 bases that match TRBD1. Germline V gives CDR1 DFQATT, CDR2 SNEGSKA (reference sequence). The CDR3 runs 15 residues. The V and J ends lost 0 bases and 2 bases, in that order; junction bases with no gene match: 4. CDR3 in amino acids: CSARDQGGTGNTIYF. In DNA, the CDR3 is TGCAGTGCTAGAGATCAGGGGGGGACTGGAAACACCATATATTTT.

The V gene is TRBV11-2, the J gene TRBJ1-6; D uncertain. The CDR3 runs to 14 residues. Trimming removed 1 base at V and 5 bases at J, with 6 bases between. Looked up from germline, CDR1 is SGHAT and CDR2 is FQNNGV. CDR3 sequence (DNA): TGTGCCAGCAGCTTAGTTCTGAATAATTCACCCCTCCACTTT. It yields the protein CASSLVLNNSPLHF.

This clonotype has more than one count but fewer than ten. The chain employs TRBV12-3 or TRBV12-4 and TRBJ2-5, with 7 bases aligning to TRBD1. J lost 5 bases, V lost 6 bases, and 9 bases had no gene match. This CDR3 comprises 14 residues. CDR3: CASSPDRVGETQYF. The DNA of the CDR3 is TGTGCCAGCAGCCCTGACAGGGTTGGGGAGACCCAGTACTTC.